This T cell receptor beta chain originates from a study of PD-1 blockade in classical Hodgkin lymphoma. Notes on the study in general: Some patients started nivolumab under 1 year after ASCT, and they were excluded.

Profiling relied on immunoSEQ multiplex PCR, and the TCRdb table lists in-frame clones only, not all of them. This repertoire shows nearly 55,000 clones, roughly 80% found once; its top ten account for 15% to 20%. Autologous stem cell transplantation was followed by relapse in every patient, and brentuximab vedotin exposure varied. Patients showed best responses of complete response, partial response or progressive disease. CDR3 length: 14 residues. Trimming at V came to 7 bases and at J to 1 base, leaving 7 bases not matched to a gene. CDR1 and CDR2 (germline): SGDLS, YYNGEE. Worth noting for this clone: What it binds is unknown.

The TCR comes from a human donor with classical Hodgkin lymphoma. The material was peripheral blood mononuclear cells (PBMCs), obtained at baseline. This chain uses TRBV9 with TRBJ1-1; 7 bases match TRBD1. CDR3 DNA sequence: TGTGCCAGCGCGGAGGGGACAGCGAACACTGAAGCTTTCTTT. Its translation: CASAEGTANTEAFF.